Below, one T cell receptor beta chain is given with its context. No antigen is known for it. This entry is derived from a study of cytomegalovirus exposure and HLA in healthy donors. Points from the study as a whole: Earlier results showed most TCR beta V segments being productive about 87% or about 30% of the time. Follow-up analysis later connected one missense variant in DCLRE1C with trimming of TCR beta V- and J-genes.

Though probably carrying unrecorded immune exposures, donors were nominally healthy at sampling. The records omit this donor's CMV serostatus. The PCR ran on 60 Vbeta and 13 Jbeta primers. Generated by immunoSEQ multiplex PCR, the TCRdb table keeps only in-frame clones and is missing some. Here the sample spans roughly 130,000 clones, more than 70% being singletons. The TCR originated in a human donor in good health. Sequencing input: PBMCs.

For the CDR3, the DNA is TGTGCCAGCGCCTGGCTTACAGGGGGGAAGGAGACCCAGTACTTC. This translates into CASAWLTGGKETQYF. The rearrangement links TRBV11-1 to TRBJ2-5; TRBD1 matches at 8 bases. The length of the CDR3 is 15 residues. Germline trimming cut 8 bases from V and 5 bases from J; bases unmatched to any gene: 13. Germline V CDR1 and CDR2: SGHAT, FQDESV (reference sequence).